One sample yielded the 16 T cell receptor beta chains listed below, sequenced in a study of T-cell memory formation after mild COVID-19. TCRdb used MiXCR to reprocess the 5' RACE reads, holding one entry per CDR3 protein. The table lists roughly 200,000 distinct CDR3 sequences, 15% to 20% of them singletons. Sequences were obtained from PBMCs or a T cell subset sorted from them (not recorded which). Every receptor here comes from an adult woman who had mild COVID-19 (a few samples of this study predate the infection). Cell type and time point are not known.

The sample holds a few counts of this clonotype. The chain couples TRBV29-1 to TRBJ2-5, with D maybe TRBD2 (6 bases). Trimming removed 3 bases from V and 5 bases from J, with 13 bases in between. Per germline, CDR1 SQVTM and CDR2 ANQGSEA. CDR3 length: 13 amino acids. This CDR3 reads CSVEEGAAETQYF. The DNA for the CDR3 is TGCAGCGTTGAGGAGGGTGCAGCGGAGACCCAGTACTTC. Full variable domain (missing parts from reference TRBV29-1 and TRBJ2-5): SAVISQKPSRDICQRGTSLTIQCQVDSQVTMMFWYRQQPGQSLTLIATANQGSEATYESGFVIDKFPISRPNLTFSTLTVSNMSPEDSSIYLCSVEEGAAETQYFGPGTRLLVL.

The gene calls are TRBV18 and TRBJ1-5; D may be TRBD1 (5 bases). V was cut by 6 bases and J by 0 bases, with 9 bases left in between. Germline V gene lookup returns CDR1 KGHSH and CDR2 LQKENI. The CDR3 extends over 14 amino acids. The CDR3 DNA reads TGTGCCAGCTCTGAGGGGAGTAGCAATCAGCCCCAGCATTTT. It encodes CASSEGSSNQPQHF.

The rearrangement links TRBV7-2 to TRBJ1-1, with 7 bases aligning to TRBD1. This CDR3 has 13 amino acids. Per the germline V gene, CDR1 is SGHTA and CDR2 is FQGNSA. V was pared by 4 bases and J by 5 bases, with 4 bases of the junction left unmatched. The CDR3, as DNA: TGTGCCAGCAGCTCCAGGGGGGGAACTGAAGCTTTCTTT. Translated: CASSSRGGTEAFF.

The table lists this clonotype with many counts. The chain recombines TRBV7-3 with TRBJ2-7; D might be TRBD1 or TRBD2, each matching 5 bases. Germline loops: CDR1 SGHTA, CDR2 FQGTGA. The V end was cut by 5 bases, the J end by 1 base, with 9 bases between. This CDR3 region has 13 residues. Written as DNA, the CDR3 is TGTGCCAGCAGCCCGGGACCATCCTACGAGCAGTACTTC. Protein sequence: CASSPGPSYEQYF.

This clonotype was counted many times. This chain joins TRBV7-8 and TRBJ2-1; 7 nucleotides agree with TRBD1. V lost 1 base and J lost 9; bases outside the gene matches: 6. The germline V gene has CDR1 SGHVS and CDR2 FQNEAQ. The CDR3 contains 14 residues. The CDR3 region has the DNA TGTGCCAGCAGCTTAGGCCAGGCAGGGGGTGAGCAGTTCTTC. Amino acid sequence: CASSLGQAGGEQFF.

This clonotype was picked up a small number of times. The chain uses TRBV4-2 and TRBJ2-1; 15 bases match TRBD2. The CDR3 sequence is 16 residues long. With V trimmed by 3 bases and J by 8 bases, 5 bases remained unmatched. Germline lookup yields CDR1 LGHNA and CDR2 YNFKEQ. This CDR3 is CASSQAGTSGRYEQFF. CDR3 DNA sequence: TGTGCCAGCAGCCAGGCCGGGACTAGCGGGAGGTATGAGCAGTTCTTC.

This clonotype was detected only once. This sequence joins TRBV6-5 and TRBJ1-3; a possible D gene is TRBD1 (6 bases). The V and J ends lost 7 bases and 4 bases respectively, with 14 bases between them. The CDR3 runs 14 residues. Per the germline V gene, CDR1 is MNHEY and CDR2 is SVGAGI. CDR3 sequence reads: CASKTQGAGNTIYF. DNA for the CDR3: TGTGCCAGCAAAACACAGGGAGCCGGAAACACCATATATTTT.

This clonotype has just a few counts. The V gene is TRBV7-2, the J gene TRBJ2-1; 12 bases line up with TRBD2. Germline CDR1 SGHTA, CDR2 FQGNSA. V shed 5 bases and J 1 base; nucleotides not matched to a gene: 18. The CDR3 contains 21 residues. CDR3 in amino acids: CASSTRTSGTAVRQSYNEQFF. The DNA for the CDR3 is TGTGCCAGCAGCACGCGGACTAGCGGGACCGCGGTGCGGCAGTCCTACAATGAGCAGTTCTTC.

In its sample, this clonotype was seen a few times. The chain joins TRBV29-1 to TRBJ2-7; 7 bases are shared with TRBD2. CDR1 and CDR2 (germline): SQVTM, ANQGSEA. The CDR3 has 14 amino acids. V gave up 6 bases and J gave up 0 bases; unmatched junction bases: 8. The CDR3 DNA is TGCAGCGTCACGGGGGGAGGGAACTCCTACGAGCAGTACTTC. Translated, it gives CSVTGGGNSYEQYF.

This clonotype has a handful of counts. V usage is TRBV5-1 and J usage is TRBJ1-2, with D tentatively TRBD1 (6 bases). The germline gives CDR1 SGHRS, CDR2 YFSETQ. Trimming stripped 0 bases from V and 7 bases from J, with 19 bases between. CDR3 length equals 16 residues. CDR3 amino acids: CASSLVSGVGSGGYTF. The CDR3 bases are TGCGCCAGCAGCTTGGTGTCAGGGGTGGGCTCCGGTGGCTACACCTTC.

This sequence joins TRBV4-2 and TRBJ2-3; D may be TRBD1 (5 bases). V was cut by 1 base and J by 0 bases, with 11 bases left in between. The CDR3 contains 16 residues. Germline-derived CDR1 and CDR2 are LGHNA and YNFKEQ. The CDR3 spells CASSQGGLESTDTQYF. CDR3 in DNA: TGTGCCAGCAGCCAAGGGGGCCTAGAAAGCACAGATACGCAGTATTTT.

The chain uses TRBV6-5 and TRBJ2-3, with no clear D. The CDR3 totals 13 residues. Per the germline V gene, CDR1 is MNHEY and CDR2 is SVGAGI. V was shortened by 6 bases and J by 4 bases, with 11 bases between the two germline ends. The CDR3 reads CASRATVSDTQYF. Here the CDR3 DNA reads TGTGCCAGCAGAGCGACCGTCTCAGATACGCAGTATTTT.

The rearrangement links TRBV25-1 to TRBJ2-7; no firm D call. Trimming stripped 6 bases from V and 0 bases from J, with 12 bases between. The CDR3 length is 14 residues. Germline V gene lookup returns CDR1 MGHDK and CDR2 SYGVNS. DNA of the CDR3: TGTGCCAGCAGCGGTTATGTGGACTCCTACGAGCAGTACTTC. Translated: CASSGYVDSYEQYF.

In its sample, this clonotype was seen a few times. V usage is TRBV4-2 and J usage is TRBJ2-1, with D unresolved. CDR1 is LGHNA, CDR2 YNFKEQ, per germline. The CDR3 loop spans 15 amino acids. V dropped 1 base and J dropped 0 bases, with 7 bases sitting between them. CDR3 residues: CASSQGVHSYNEQFF. CDR3 bases: TGTGCCAGCAGCCAAGGCGTTCACTCCTACAATGAGCAGTTCTTC.

This rearrangement joins TRBV15 to TRBJ2-2; 8 positions match TRBD2. Germline V CDR1 and CDR2: LNHNV, YYDKDF (reference sequence). There are 17 residues in the CDR3. The junction had 7 bases not matched to a gene; V was cut back by 0 bases and J by 4 bases. The CDR3 DNA reads as TGTGCCACCAGCAGAGATGCCGGGGGGGCGGGCACCGGGGAGCTGTTTTTT. It specifies CATSRDAGGAGTGELFF.

The table lists this clonotype with a few counts. The chain couples TRBV5-1 to TRBJ1-1; 8 bases agree with TRBD1. The junction had 8 bases not matched to a gene; V was cut back by 0 bases and J by 1 base. In germline, CDR1 is SGHRS, CDR2 YFSETQ. The CDR3 has 17 amino acids. CDR3 protein: CASSLVARQGSNTEAFF. The CDR3 coding sequence is TGCGCCAGCAGCTTGGTGGCCCGACAGGGGTCGAACACTGAAGCTTTCTTT.